This paragraph reports one T cell receptor beta chain. What it binds is not known. The data belong to a study of response to subunit inactivated influenza vaccine. Study-level findings and limits: The authors proposed limited new T cell recruitment per seasonal influenza vaccination.

This CDR3 is built from 15 residues. CDR1 and CDR2 from the germline V gene are LGHDT and YNNKEL (reference sequence). The junction had 2 bases not matched to a gene; V was cut back by 2 bases and J by 4 bases. TCRdb reprocessed the RT-PCR reads with MiXCR, giving one entry per CDR3 protein. This sample yields 300,000 to 350,000 distinct CDR3 sequences, of which about 20% are seen a single time; approximately 10% belongs to the top ten. The sequencing used PBMCs from blood, collected less than 22 months after vaccination. The TCR sequence derives from a man between 45 and 75 years old who received an inactivated influenza vaccine. The rearrangement uses TRBV3-1 and TRBJ1-1; TRBD1 agrees at 12 bases. The CDR3 loop reads CASSQRDRGPTEAFF. The CDR3 nucleotides read TGTGCCAGCAGCCAACGGGACAGGGGGCCCACTGAAGCTTTCTTT.